A selection of T cell receptor beta chains follows, all from one sample in a study of T cell repertoires in aging, cancer and after chemotherapy. From the multiplex PCR reads, TCRdb called clonotypes with MiXCR, one entry per CDR3 protein. The table has more than 1,500 distinct CDR3 sequences, approximately 60% seen once. Input material: blood. The receptor source for this set is a human donor with a blood cancer. CDR3s include the opening cysteine and the closing phenylalanine or tryptophan. A D gene is named only where the DNA matches it firmly. Not every row has a clone size; where given, it reads once, few, many or a size class.

clone size,J gene,V gene,D gene,CDR3 DNA,CDR3 protein
few,TRBJ2-5,TRBV5-6,NA,TGTGCCAGCAGCTTAGGGGGGACCCAGTACTTC,CASSLGGTQYF
NA,TRBJ1-2,TRBV4-3,TRBD1,TGCGCCAGCAGCTGGACAGGGGGCTATGGCTACACCTTC,CASSWTGGYGYTF
NA,TRBJ1-2,TRBV6-1,TRBD1,TGTGCCAGCAGTGACTCCTCGACAGGGAAGGTGTATGGCTACACCTTC,CASSDSSTGKVYGYTF
NA,TRBJ1-2,TRBV6-5,TRBD1,TGTGCCAGCAGTTTCCGGGACAGGGAAGGCTACACCTTC,CASSFRDREGYTF
NA,TRBJ2-7,TRBV6-5,NA,TGTGCCAGCAGACGAGACAACACCTACGAGCAGTACTTC,CASRRDNTYEQYF
NA,TRBJ2-1,TRBV29-1,TRBD2,TGCAGCGCTTCGGGACTAGCCTATGAGCAGTTCTTC,CSASGLAYEQFF
NA,TRBJ1-2,TRBV12-3/TRBV12-4,NA,TGTGCCAGCAGATTAGACGTTAACTATGGCTACACCTTC,CASRLDVNYGYTF
few,TRBJ2-1,TRBV12-3/TRBV12-4,NA,TGTGCCAGCAGTTTCCGAGGAGAGCAGTTCTTC,CASSFRGEQFF
few,TRBJ2-7,TRBV6-2/TRBV6-3,NA,TGTGCCAGCAGTTACAGGCAGGGAGCTATCGCTTACGAGCAGTACTTC,CASSYRQGAIAYEQYF
NA,TRBJ2-2,TRBV6-8,TRBD2,TGTGCCAGCAGTTTCCAGCGGGAGGGCCGTTTGGTAAAGTTTTTT,CASSFQREGRLVKFF
NA,TRBJ2-5,TRBV29-1,NA,TGCAGCGTTGAAAAACAGTTCGAAGAGACCCAGTACTTC,CSVEKQFEETQYF
NA,TRBJ2-1,TRBV12-3/TRBV12-4,NA,TGTGCCAGCACCGACCCTGGCCTTTCTCGTTCCAATGAGCAGTTCTTC,CASTDPGLSRSNEQFF
NA,TRBJ2-5,TRBV12-3/TRBV12-4,TRBD2,TGTGCCAGCACCATCGGGGGGTTGGGTTCGGAGACCCAGTACTTC,CASTIGGLGSETQYF
once,TRBJ1-2,TRBV6-9,NA,TGTGCCAGCAGTGGTGACGAAAACTATGGCTACACCTTC,CASSGDENYGYTF
NA,TRBJ1-1,TRBV30,NA,TGTGCCTGGTTTATCGCGCCGGGTGAAGCTTTCTTT,CAWFIAPGEAFF
few,TRBJ1-6,TRBV12-3/TRBV12-4,TRBD1,TGTGCCAGCAGTTCAGGACAGGGGCATTCACCCCTCCACTTT,CASSSGQGHSPLHF
NA,TRBJ2-7,TRBV11-3,TRBD1,TGTGCCAGCAGCGAACGGGACAGCTCCTACGAGCAGTACTTT,CASSERDSSYEQYF
NA,TRBJ1-6,TRBV6-1,NA,TGTGCCAGCAACGGCCTCCCGCCGTCACCCCTCCACTTT,CASNGLPPSPLHF
few,TRBJ2-3,TRBV12-3/TRBV12-4,NA,TGTGCCAGCAGTCCGGGGACACGGTCATCAGATACGCAGTATTTT,CASSPGTRSSDTQYF
NA,TRBJ2-3,TRBV5-4,NA,TGTGCCAGCAGCTTGGCCCAGATGCGCACAGATACGCAGTATTTT,CASSLAQMRTDTQYF
NA,TRBJ2-1,TRBV6-5,TRBD2,TGTGCCAGCACGGGAATGGGGCATCGGGGGGAGGTCTACAATGAGCAGTTCTTC,CASTGMGHRGEVYNEQFF
NA,TRBJ2-7,TRBV5-6,TRBD1,TGTGCCAGCAGCACCGGACAGGGACCCTACGAGCAGTACTTC,CASSTGQGPYEQYF
NA,TRBJ1-1,TRBV15,TRBD1,TGTGCCACCAGCGCCAGGGGGTCCACTGAAGCTTTCTTT,CATSARGSTEAFF
NA,TRBJ2-3,TRBV27,TRBD2,TGTGCCAGCAGTCCTCACCGGACTAGCTGTAACACAGATACGCAGTATTTT,CASSPHRTSCNTDTQYF
few,TRBJ2-1,TRBV6-1,NA,TGTGCCAGCAACGTTCTCTCCTACAATGAGCAGTTCTTC,CASNVLSYNEQFF
NA,TRBJ2-5,TRBV30,TRBD2,TGTGCCAGCAGTCCCGGGACTAGCGCAAAGACCCAGTACTTC,CASSPGTSAKTQYF
hyperexpanded,TRBJ2-5,TRBV6-5,TRBD2,TGTGCCAGCAGTATCGGGGGGTTGGGTTCGGAGACCCAGTACTTC,CASSIGGLGSETQYF
NA,TRBJ2-3,TRBV30,TRBD2,TGTGCCTGGAGGGACACGAGGACTAGCTTCATCGGAGATACGCAGTATTTT,CAWRDTRTSFIGDTQYF
NA,TRBJ2-7,TRBV27,NA,TGTGCCAGCAGCACCGTCGACAGGGCGGGGTCCGAGCAGTACTTC,CASSTVDRAGSEQYF